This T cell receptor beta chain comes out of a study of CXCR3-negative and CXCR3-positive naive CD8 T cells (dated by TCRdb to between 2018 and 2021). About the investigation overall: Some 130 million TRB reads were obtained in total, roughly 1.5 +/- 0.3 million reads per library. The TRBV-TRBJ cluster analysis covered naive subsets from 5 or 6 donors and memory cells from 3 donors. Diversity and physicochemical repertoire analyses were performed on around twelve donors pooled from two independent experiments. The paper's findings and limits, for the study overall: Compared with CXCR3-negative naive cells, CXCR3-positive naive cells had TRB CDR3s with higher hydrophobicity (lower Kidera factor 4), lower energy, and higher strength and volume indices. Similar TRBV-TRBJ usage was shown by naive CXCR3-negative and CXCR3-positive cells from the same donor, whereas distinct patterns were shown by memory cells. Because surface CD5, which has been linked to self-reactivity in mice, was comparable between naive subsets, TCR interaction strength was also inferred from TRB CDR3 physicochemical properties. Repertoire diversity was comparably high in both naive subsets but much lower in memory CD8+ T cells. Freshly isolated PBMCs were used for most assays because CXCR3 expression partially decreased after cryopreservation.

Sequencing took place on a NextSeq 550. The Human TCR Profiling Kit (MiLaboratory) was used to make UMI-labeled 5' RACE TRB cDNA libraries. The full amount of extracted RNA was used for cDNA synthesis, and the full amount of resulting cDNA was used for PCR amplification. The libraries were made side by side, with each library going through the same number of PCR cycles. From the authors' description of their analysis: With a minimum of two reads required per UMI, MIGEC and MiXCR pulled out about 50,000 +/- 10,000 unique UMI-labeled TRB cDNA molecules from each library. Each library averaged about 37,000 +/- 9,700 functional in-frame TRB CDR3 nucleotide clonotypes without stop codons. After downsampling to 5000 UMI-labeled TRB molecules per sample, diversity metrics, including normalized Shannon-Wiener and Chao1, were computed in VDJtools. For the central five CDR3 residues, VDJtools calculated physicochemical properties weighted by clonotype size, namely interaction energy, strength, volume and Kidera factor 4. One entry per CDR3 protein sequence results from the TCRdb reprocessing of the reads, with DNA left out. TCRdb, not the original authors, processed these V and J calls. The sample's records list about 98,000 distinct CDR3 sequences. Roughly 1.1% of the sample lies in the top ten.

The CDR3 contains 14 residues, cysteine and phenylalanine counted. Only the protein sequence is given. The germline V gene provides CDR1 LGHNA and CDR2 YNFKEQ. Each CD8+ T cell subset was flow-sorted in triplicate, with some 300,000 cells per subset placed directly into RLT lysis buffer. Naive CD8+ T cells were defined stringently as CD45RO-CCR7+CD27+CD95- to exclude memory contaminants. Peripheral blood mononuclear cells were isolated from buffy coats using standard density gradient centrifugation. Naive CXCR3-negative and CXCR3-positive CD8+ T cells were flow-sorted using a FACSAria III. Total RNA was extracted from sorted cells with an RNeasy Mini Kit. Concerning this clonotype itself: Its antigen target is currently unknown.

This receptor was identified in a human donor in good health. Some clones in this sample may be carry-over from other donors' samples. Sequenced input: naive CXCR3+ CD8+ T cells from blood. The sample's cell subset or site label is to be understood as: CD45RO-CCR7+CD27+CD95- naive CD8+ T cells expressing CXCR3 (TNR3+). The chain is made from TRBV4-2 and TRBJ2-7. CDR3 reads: CASSQDYGTCEQYF.